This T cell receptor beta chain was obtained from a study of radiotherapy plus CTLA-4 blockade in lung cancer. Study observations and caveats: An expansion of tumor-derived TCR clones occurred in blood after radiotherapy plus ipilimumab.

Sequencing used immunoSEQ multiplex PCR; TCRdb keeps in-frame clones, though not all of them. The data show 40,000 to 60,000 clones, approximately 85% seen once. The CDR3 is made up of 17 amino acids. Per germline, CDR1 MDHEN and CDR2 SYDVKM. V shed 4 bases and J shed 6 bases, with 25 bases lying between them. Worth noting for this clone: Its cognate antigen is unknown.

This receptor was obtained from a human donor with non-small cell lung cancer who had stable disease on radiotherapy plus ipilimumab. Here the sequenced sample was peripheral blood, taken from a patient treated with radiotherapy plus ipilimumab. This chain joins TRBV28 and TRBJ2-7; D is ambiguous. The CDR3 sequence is CASSSPLRVPKFCEQYF. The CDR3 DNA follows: TGTGCCAGCAGTTCCCCCCTCCGGGTGCCCAAATTCTGCGAGCAGTACTTC.